These 31 T cell receptor beta chains share one sample of origin, sequenced in a study of blood T cell repertoires in COVID-19. The table came from immunoSEQ multiplex PCR; TCRdb's copy has only in-frame clones and leaves some out. The data hold some 410,000 clones, with approximately 90% observed a single time. Input material: PBMCs or T cells enriched from blood (not recorded which). The origin of the receptors is a woman aged 25-40 years with acute COVID-19.

The CDR3, as DNA: TGTGCCAGCAGCCAGACAGGGGTTGGGGAAAAACTGTTTTTT. Protein sequence: CASSQTGVGEKLFF. This chain uses TRBV7-2 with TRBJ1-4, with 8 nucleotides matching TRBD1. The CDR3 runs 14 residues. Trimming took 5 bases from V and 8 from J; bases not matched to a gene: 7. Germline loops: CDR1 SGHTA, CDR2 FQGNSA.

This clone was observed a single time. This sequence joins TRBV18 and TRBJ1-1; 7 positions agree with TRBD1. CDR1 is KGHSH, CDR2 LQKENI, per germline. V lost 4 bases to trimming and J lost 3 bases; unmatched junction nucleotides: 5. There are 14 residues in the CDR3. The CDR3, as DNA: TGTGCCAGCTCACGGGAAACAGGGGACACTGAAGCTTTCTTT. Its protein is CASSRETGDTEAFF.

The gene calls are TRBV7-9 and TRBJ1-4; TRBD1 is a possible D gene (6 bases). Trimming shortened V by 5 bases and J by 0 bases, and 10 bases separated the two germline ends. CDR1 and CDR2 (germline): SEHNR, FQNEAQ (reference sequence). The CDR3 has 15 amino acids. CDR3 sequence reads: CASSPRQATNEKLFF. CDR3 nucleotide sequence: TGTGCCAGCAGCCCCAGACAGGCAACTAATGAAAAACTGTTTTTT. Using reference TRBV7-9 and TRBJ1-4 for the parts outside the CDR3, the full variable domain is DTGVSQNPRHKITKRGQNVTFRCDPISEHNRLYWYRQTLGQGPEFLTYFQNEAQLEKSRLLSDRFSAERPKGSFSTLEIQRTEQGDSAMYLCASSPRQATNEKLFFGSGTQLSVL.

V gene TRBV24-1 combines with J gene TRBJ1-4, with D possibly TRBD1 on 6 matching bases. V gave up 4 bases and J gave up 1 base, with 24 bases separating them. This CDR3 has 20 residues. Germline CDR1 is KGHDR and CDR2 is SFDVKD. For the CDR3, the DNA is TGTGCCACCAGTGAGCCAACCCGGGACATCCTAAAGGTAACTAATGAAAAACTGTTTTTT. Translating gives CATSEPTRDILKVTNEKLFF.

The chain employs TRBV12-5 and TRBJ1-4; D not resolved. Trimming removed 6 bases from V and 0 bases from J, with 17 bases in between. The CDR3 is 17 residues long. The germline CDR1 and CDR2 sequences are LGHNT and FRNRAP. The CDR3 protein is CASGLEREIATNEKLFF. The DNA for the CDR3 is TGTGCTAGTGGGCTGGAGCGGGAAATCGCAACTAATGAAAAACTGTTTTTT.

This clone was seen once. The gene calls are TRBV6-5 and TRBJ2-5; perhaps TRBD2 as D (6 bases). Germline V gene lookup returns CDR1 MNHEY and CDR2 SVGAGI. This CDR3 is built from 12 residues. V was cut by 7 bases and J by 4 bases, with 10 bases left in between. The CDR3 reads CASTVGGETQYF. CDR3 nucleotide sequence: TGTGCCAGCACCGTGGGGGGAGAGACCCAGTACTTC.

The genes are TRBV5-1 and TRBJ2-5; 10 bases map to TRBD2. Per germline, CDR1 SGHRS and CDR2 YFSETQ. This CDR3 has 16 amino acids. V trimming: 0 bases; J trimming: 2 bases; junction bases outside the gene matches: 4. The CDR3 protein is CASSLGGLAVQETQYF. The CDR3 region has the DNA TGCGCCAGCAGCTTGGGTGGACTAGCGGTACAAGAGACCCAGTACTTC.

This chain uses TRBV3-1 (or the pseudogene TRBV3-2) with TRBJ1-2; D unresolved. This CDR3 comprises 14 residues. Trimming left V 3 bases short and J 3 bases short, with 11 bases between. Germline-derived CDR1 and CDR2 are LGHDT and YNNKEL (reference sequence). In nucleotides, the CDR3 is TGTGCCAGCAGCCATGGTTACAACGACTATGGCTACACCTTC. As protein: CASSHGYNDYGYTF.

The chain combines TRBV11-2 with TRBJ2-4; 8 bases fit TRBD1. Germline lookup yields CDR1 SGHAT and CDR2 FQNNGV. The V segment lost 5 bases and the J segment 3 bases; nucleotides outside the gene matches: 18. This CDR3 region has 19 residues. CDR3 in DNA: TGTGCCAGCAGCGAAGACAGGGGAAGATTAACGATGGTCAAAAACATTCAGTACTTC. Translating gives CASSEDRGRLTMVKNIQYF.

CDR3 DNA: TGTGCCAGCTCACATGACAGGGGGTGGTTTGGGACTGAAGCTTTCTTT. It codes for CASSHDRGWFGTEAFF. The V call is TRBV18, the J call TRBJ1-1; the match to TRBD1 covers 9 bases. CDR1 KGHSH and CDR2 LQKENI come from the germline V gene. V shed 4 bases, J shed 5 bases, and the junction held 11 bases outside the gene matches. The CDR3 consists of 16 residues.

This chain connects TRBV9 to TRBJ2-3; TRBD1 aligns across 7 bases. The trim removed 6 bases at V and 2 bases at J, leaving 9 bases unmatched. The CDR3 contains 15 residues. Germline lookup yields CDR1 SGDLS and CDR2 YYNGEE. CDR3 in DNA: TGTGCCAGCACCCTAGGGGGCGGAATCACAGATACGCAGTATTTT. Residues: CASTLGGGITDTQYF.

J is TRBJ2-3 and V is TRBV7-6; 9 bases are a match to TRBD1. The CDR3 has 16 amino acids. V lost 5 bases and J lost 3; bases outside the gene matches: 9. Germline V lookup: CDR1 SGHVS, CDR2 FNYEAQ. The CDR3, as DNA: TGTGCCAGCAGCACCTCGGACAGGGGAGGTACAGATACGCAGTATTTT. As protein: CASSTSDRGGTDTQYF.

The chain uses TRBV19 and TRBJ1-5, with D possibly TRBD1 on 5 matching bases. Germline loops: CDR1 LNHDA, CDR2 SQIVND (reference sequence). There are 13 residues in the CDR3. V was cut by 5 bases and J by 7 bases, with 12 bases left in between. The CDR3 loop is CASSLEGRQPQHF. The DNA for the CDR3 is TGTGCCAGTAGTCTGGAGGGACGACAGCCCCAGCATTTT.

The chain has TRBV19 and TRBJ1-6; the D gene is possibly TRBD1 (5 bases). The germline V gene has CDR1 LNHDA and CDR2 SQIVND (reference sequence). V lost 9 bases and J lost 9, with 12 bases in between. The CDR3 is made up of 12 amino acids. The CDR3 coding sequence is TGTGCCAGCGCCCTCGGGGGTTCACCCCTCCACTTT. It translates to CASALGGSPLHF.

Regarding this clone: Other DNA sequences from this sample encode an identical CDR3 as well. Here the CDR3 DNA reads TGTGCCAGCTCACCCACATCGGACAGTTACGAGCAGTACTTC. Its translation is CASSPTSDSYEQYF. The chain carries TRBV18 and TRBJ2-7, with a weak D call TRBD1 (6 bases). The CDR3 consists of 14 residues. Germline V CDR1 and CDR2: KGHSH, LQKENI. The V end was cut by 3 bases, the J end by 4 bases, with 13 bases between.

This chain connects TRBV30 to TRBJ1-6; TRBD1 aligns across 9 bases. Per the germline V gene, CDR1 is GTSNPN and CDR2 is SVGIG (reference sequence). Unmatched junction bases numbered 11, after V lost 2 bases and J lost 3 bases. The CDR3 loop spans 18 amino acids. CDR3 in amino acids: CAWSPGQGTLNYNSPLHF. In DNA form, the CDR3 reads TGTGCCTGGAGTCCCGGACAGGGGACTTTAAACTATAATTCACCCCTCCACTTT. Full variable domain (outside the CDR3, taken from reference TRBV30 and TRBJ1-6): SQTIHQWPATLVQPVGSPLSLECTVEGTSNPNLYWYRQAAGRGLQLLFYSVGIGQISSEVPQNLSASRPQDRQFILSSKKLLLSDSGFYLCAWSPGQGTLNYNSPLHFGNGTRLTVT.

The chain combines TRBV27 with TRBJ2-7, with D maybe TRBD1 (6 bases). Germline lookup yields CDR1 MNHEY and CDR2 SMNVEV (reference sequence). The ends were cut back, 8 bases at V and 0 bases at J, with 17 bases in the middle. The CDR3 covers 15 residues. The CDR3 coding sequence is TGTGCCAGCCGGACGGGACAACAAAACTCCTACGAGCAGTACTTC. As protein: CASRTGQQNSYEQYF.

The gene calls are TRBV19 and TRBJ2-6, with 8 nucleotides matching TRBD2. CDR1 and CDR2 from the germline V gene are LNHDA and SQIVND (reference sequence). The V gene end was trimmed by 5 bases and the J gene end by 4 bases; junction bases not matched to a gene: 16. This CDR3 comprises 19 residues. The CDR3 here is CASSVHSRGAPSGANVLTF. The DNA of the CDR3 is TGTGCCAGTAGTGTCCATTCGCGGGGGGCTCCCTCCGGGGCCAACGTCCTGACTTTC.

There are a few counts of this clone. The gene calls are TRBV29-1 and TRBJ1-3; 8 bases are shared with TRBD1. The V gene's germline CDR1 is SQVTM and CDR2 ANQGSEA. The V gene end was trimmed by 6 bases and the J gene end by 3 bases; junction bases not matched to a gene: 4. This CDR3 contains 13 residues. The CDR3 spells CSVEGQDGNTIYF. For the CDR3, the DNA is TGCAGCGTGGAGGGACAGGATGGAAACACCATATATTTT.

The chain has TRBV4-1 and TRBJ1-2, with a tentative D call TRBD1 (6 bases). The germline gives CDR1 MGHRA, CDR2 YSYEKL. The CDR3 contains 15 residues. V lost 0 bases, J lost 2 bases, and 10 bases lay in between. For the CDR3, the DNA is TGCGCCAGCAGCCAAGACAGGGGCGTCAACTATGGCTACACCTTC. Encoded protein: CASSQDRGVNYGYTF.

This clone is a singleton in its sample. The genes are TRBV3-1 (or the pseudogene TRBV3-2) and TRBJ2-2, with 7 bases identical to TRBD1. There are 15 residues in the CDR3. Germline V gives CDR1 LGHDT, CDR2 YNNKEL (reference sequence). Trimming cost V 1 base and J 1 base; bases outside gene matches: 0. This CDR3 reads CASSQGTGNTGELFF. The DNA for the CDR3 is TGTGCCAGCAGCCAAGGGACAGGGAACACCGGGGAGCTGTTTTTT.

The chain uses TRBV9 and TRBJ2-4; D remains ambiguous. Germline CDR1 reads SGDLS; CDR2 reads YYNGEE. V was clipped by 0 bases and J by 3 bases, with 13 bases between them. The CDR3 is 16 amino acids. CDR3: CASSVDGFIDKNIQYF. DNA of the CDR3: TGTGCCAGCAGCGTAGACGGGTTTATCGACAAAAACATTCAGTACTTC.

The chain joins TRBV7-3 to TRBJ2-5; 15 bases line up with TRBD2. This CDR3 is built from 16 residues. The J segment lost 4 bases and the V segment lost 2 bases, leaving 2 bases of the junction unmatched. CDR1 and CDR2 from the germline V gene are SGHTA and FQGTGA. The CDR3 nucleotides read TGTGCCAGCAGCTTATTGGGACTAGCGGGGGGAGAGACCCAGTACTTC. This encodes CASSLLGLAGGETQYF.

The table lists this clone with a few counts. CDR3 amino acids: CASRTDRGGTEAFF. The CDR3 region has the DNA TGTGCCAGTAGGACAGACAGGGGGGGAACTGAAGCTTTCTTT. This chain connects TRBV19 to TRBJ1-1, with 9 bases lining up with TRBD1. The germline CDR1 and CDR2 sequences are LNHDA and SQIVND (reference sequence). Trimming at V came to 6 bases and at J to 5 bases, leaving 7 bases not matched to a gene. This CDR3 is built from 14 residues.

The gene calls are TRBV29-1 and TRBJ2-3; tentative D call: TRBD2 (6 bases). Trimming took 6 bases from V and 2 from J, leaving 21 bases between them. The germline V gene has CDR1 SQVTM and CDR2 ANQGSEA. The CDR3 has 16 amino acids. The CDR3 bases are TGCAGCGTCGACCCTATTCCGGGACTCCACACAGATACGCAGTATTTT. This codes for CSVDPIPGLHTDTQYF.

This chain links TRBV30 with TRBJ1-5, with 8 bases identical to TRBD1. The CDR3 is 14 amino acids. After removal of 2 bases from V and 7 bases from J, the junction contained 7 bases not matched to a gene. Germline V CDR1 and CDR2: GTSNPN, SVGIG (reference sequence). CDR3 loop: CAWSPGQGRQPQHF. Written as DNA, the CDR3 is TGTGCCTGGAGTCCCGGACAGGGCAGACAGCCCCAGCATTTT.

This chain connects TRBV28 to TRBJ2-7; 8 nucleotides agree with TRBD1. Germline V gene data show CDR1 as MDHEN and CDR2 as SYDVKM. J gave up 2 bases and V 2 bases, and 2 bases lay outside the gene matches. This CDR3 spans 14 amino acids. The CDR3 reads CASSLRTGPYEQYF. Written as DNA, the CDR3 is TGTGCCAGCAGTTTACGGACAGGGCCCTACGAGCAGTACTTC.

This chain joins TRBV3-1 (or the pseudogene TRBV3-2) and TRBJ1-1, with D uncertain. Trimming pared 2 bases from V and 6 bases from J, leaving 19 bases between. The germline V gene has CDR1 LGHDT and CDR2 YNNKEL (reference sequence). This CDR3 region has 16 residues. Here the CDR3 reads CASSQLFPGETPEAFF. The CDR3 region has the DNA TGTGCCAGCAGCCAATTGTTTCCCGGGGAAACCCCTGAAGCTTTCTTT.

The chain is built from TRBV5-1 and TRBJ1-2; D remains ambiguous. Germline loops: CDR1 SGHRS, CDR2 YFSETQ. This CDR3 contains 15 residues. V gave up 0 bases and J gave up 5 bases, with 14 bases separating them. The CDR3 nucleotides are TGCGCCAGCAGCTTGGAAGAGGGCGGCAGATATGGCTACACCTTC. It encodes CASSLEEGGRYGYTF. Using reference TRBV5-1 and TRBJ1-2 for the parts outside the CDR3, the full variable domain is KAGVTQTPRYLIKTRGQQVTLSCSPISGHRSVSWYQQTPGQGLQFLFEYFSETQRNKGNFPGRFSGRQFSNSRSEMNVSTLELGDSALYLCASSLEEGGRYGYTFGSGTRLTVV.

The V call is TRBV30, the J call TRBJ1-4, with D possibly matching TRBD1 (6 bases). The CDR3 covers 12 residues. Germline CDR1 reads GTSNPN; CDR2 reads SVGIG (reference sequence). The V end was cut by 7 bases, the J end by 6 bases, with 12 bases between. The DNA for the CDR3 is TGTGCCTCAGGGCAGGGGTATGAAAAACTGTTTTTT. Translated: CASGQGYEKLFF.

This clone was seen only a few times. V gene TRBV25-1 combines with J gene TRBJ2-3, with 9 bases matching TRBD1. CDR1 is MGHDK and CDR2 is SYGVNS in the germline V gene. The CDR3 loop spans 14 amino acids. Trimming removed 3 bases from V and 4 bases from J; junction bases left unmatched: 2. The CDR3 loop reads CASSDTGGSDTQYF. The CDR3 nucleotides read TGTGCCAGCAGTGATACAGGGGGCTCAGATACGCAGTATTTT.